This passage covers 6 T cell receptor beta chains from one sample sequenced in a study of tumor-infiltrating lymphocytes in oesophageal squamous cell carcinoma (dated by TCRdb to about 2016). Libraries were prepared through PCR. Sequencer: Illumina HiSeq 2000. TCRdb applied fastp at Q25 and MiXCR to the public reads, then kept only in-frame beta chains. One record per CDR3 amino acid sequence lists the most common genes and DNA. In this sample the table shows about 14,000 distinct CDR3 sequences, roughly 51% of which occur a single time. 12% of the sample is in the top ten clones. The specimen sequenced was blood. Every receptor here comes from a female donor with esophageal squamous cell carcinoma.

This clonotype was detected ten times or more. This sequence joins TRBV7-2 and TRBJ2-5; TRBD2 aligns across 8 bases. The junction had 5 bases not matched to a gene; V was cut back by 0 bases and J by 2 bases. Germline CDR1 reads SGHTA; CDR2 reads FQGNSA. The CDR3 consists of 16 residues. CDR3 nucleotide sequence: TGTGCCAGCAGCTTAGCGTGGCTAGCGGGTCAAGAGACCCAGTACTTC. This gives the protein CASSLAWLAGQETQYF.

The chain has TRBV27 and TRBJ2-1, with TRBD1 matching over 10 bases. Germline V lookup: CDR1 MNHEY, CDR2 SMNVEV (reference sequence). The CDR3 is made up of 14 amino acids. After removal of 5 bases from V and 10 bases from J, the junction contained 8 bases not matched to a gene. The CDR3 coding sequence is TGTGCCAGCAGTAGGGACAGGGGATGGAACGAGCAGTTCTTC. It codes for CASSRDRGWNEQFF.

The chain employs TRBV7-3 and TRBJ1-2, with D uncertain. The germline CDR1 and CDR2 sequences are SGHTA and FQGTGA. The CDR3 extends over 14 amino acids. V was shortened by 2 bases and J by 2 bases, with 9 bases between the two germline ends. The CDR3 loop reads CASSLYGGNYGYTF. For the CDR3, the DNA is TGTGCCAGCAGCTTATACGGCGGAAACTATGGCTACACCTTC.

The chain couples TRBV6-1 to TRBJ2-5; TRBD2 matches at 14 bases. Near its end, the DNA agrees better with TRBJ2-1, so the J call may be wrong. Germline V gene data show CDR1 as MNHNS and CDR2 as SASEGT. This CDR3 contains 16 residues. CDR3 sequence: CASSWTSGRLNNEQFF. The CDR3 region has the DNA TGTGCCAGCAGTTGGACTAGCGGGAGGCTAAACAATGAGCAGTTCTTC.

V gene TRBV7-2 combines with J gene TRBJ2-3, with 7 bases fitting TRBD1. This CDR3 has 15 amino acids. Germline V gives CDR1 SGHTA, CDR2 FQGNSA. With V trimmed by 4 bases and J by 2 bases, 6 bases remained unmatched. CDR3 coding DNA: TGTGCCAGCAGCTCGACAGGGATAAACACAGATACGCAGTATTTT. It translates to CASSSTGINTDTQYF.

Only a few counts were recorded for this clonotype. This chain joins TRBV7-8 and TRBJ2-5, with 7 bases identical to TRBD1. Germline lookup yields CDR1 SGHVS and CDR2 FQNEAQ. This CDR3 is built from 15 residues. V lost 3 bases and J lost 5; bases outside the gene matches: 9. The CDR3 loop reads CASSFDRAFAETQYF. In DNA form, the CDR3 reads TGTGCCAGCAGCTTCGACAGGGCTTTTGCGGAGACCCAGTACTTC.